This is a list of T cell receptor beta chains from one sample in a study of blood T cell repertoires in COVID-19. The method was immunoSEQ multiplex PCR; TCRdb's version includes in-frame clones alone and lacks a portion of them. Of about 170,000 clones in the sample, around 83% are singletons; the top ten hold less than 4%. Sequencing was carried out using PBMCs or T cells enriched from blood (not recorded which). These receptors all come from a woman in her forties or fifties in a cohort exposed to, infected with or recovered from COVID-19 (not recorded which). Each CDR3 is given without its conserved first and last residue. The D gene is left open where the match is weak.

TRBV30	TRBJ2-3	NA	ASLGAEGRTDTQY
TRBV5-1	TRBJ1-6	NA	ASSLDVQGSSSPLH
TRBV3-1/TRBV3-2	TRBJ2-1	TRBD1	ASSFPRGQGANEQF
TRBV29-1	TRBJ1-4	TRBD1	SVEVGRGSEKLF
TRBV10-3	TRBJ2-1	NA	AISESAPNEQF
TRBV19	TRBJ2-5	NA	ASSIRVRETQY
TRBV15	TRBJ1-4	NA	ATSRDPWGATNEKLF
TRBV30	TRBJ2-4	NA	AWRETGTPVHIQY
TRBV9	TRBJ2-1	NA	ASSVRGNVDEQF
TRBV28	TRBJ1-1	NA	ASSLGGLGAF
TRBV28	TRBJ2-7	NA	ASRNSRGLYEQY
TRBV27	TRBJ1-2	NA	ASSEGANYGYT
TRBV7-2	TRBJ1-2	TRBD1	ASSPSPRQGAEGYT
TRBV10-1	TRBJ2-2	NA	ASRDTDTGELF
TRBV5-4	TRBJ1-1	TRBD1	ASSQPGTGMNTEAF
TRBV28	TRBJ1-4	NA	ASRTTRGNEKLF
TRBV30	TRBJ2-1	NA	AWSEGLPSNEQF
TRBV9	TRBJ2-7	NA	ASSVGRGWAEQY
TRBV19	TRBJ1-6	TRBD1	ASSKAGTGGNPSSYNSPLH
TRBV7-2	TRBJ2-7	TRBD1	ASSIRQGNEQY
TRBV5-5	TRBJ2-7	TRBD1	ASSQDRSPSYEQY
TRBV3-1/TRBV3-2	TRBJ1-2	TRBD1	ASSQTPGQGSYGYT
TRBV24-1	TRBJ1-3	NA	ATRGNGNTIY
TRBV5-6	TRBJ2-7	TRBD1	ASIKTGTGVAPGQY
TRBV6-6	TRBJ2-1	NA	ASSSYVEQF
TRBV7-3	TRBJ2-2	NA	ASSHTGPNTGELF